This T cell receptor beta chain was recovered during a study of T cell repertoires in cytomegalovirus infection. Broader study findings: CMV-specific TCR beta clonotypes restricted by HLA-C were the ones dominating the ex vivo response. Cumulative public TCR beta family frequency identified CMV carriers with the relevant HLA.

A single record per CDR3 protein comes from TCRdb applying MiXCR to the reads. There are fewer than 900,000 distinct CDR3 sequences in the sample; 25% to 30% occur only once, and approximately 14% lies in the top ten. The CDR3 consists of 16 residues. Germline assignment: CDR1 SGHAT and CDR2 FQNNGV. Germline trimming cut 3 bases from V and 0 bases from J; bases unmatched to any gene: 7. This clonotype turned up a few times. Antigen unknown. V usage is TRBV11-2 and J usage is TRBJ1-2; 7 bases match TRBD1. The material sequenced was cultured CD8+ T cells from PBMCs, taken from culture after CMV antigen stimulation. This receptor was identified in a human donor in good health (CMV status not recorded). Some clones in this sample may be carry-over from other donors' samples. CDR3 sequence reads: CASSFRSGTANYGYTF. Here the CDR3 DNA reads TGTGCCAGCAGCTTCCGCTCCGGGACAGCTAACTATGGCTACACCTTC. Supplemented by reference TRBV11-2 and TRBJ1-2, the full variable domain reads EAGVAQSPRYKIIEKRQSVAFWCNPISGHATLYWYQQILGQGPKLLIQFQNNGVVDDSQLPKDRFSAERLKGVDSTLKIQPAKLEDSAVYLCASSFRSGTANYGYTFGSGTRLTVV.